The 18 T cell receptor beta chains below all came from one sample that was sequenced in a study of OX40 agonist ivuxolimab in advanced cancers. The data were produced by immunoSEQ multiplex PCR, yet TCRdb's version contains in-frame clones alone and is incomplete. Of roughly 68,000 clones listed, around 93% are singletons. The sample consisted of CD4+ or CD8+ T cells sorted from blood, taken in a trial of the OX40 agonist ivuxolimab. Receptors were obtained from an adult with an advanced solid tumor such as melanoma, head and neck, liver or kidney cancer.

The CDR3 DNA is TGTGCCAGCAGCAAACCGGGACAGGGGGGTATCAATGAGCAGTTCTTC. Translation: CASSKPGQGGINEQFF. This rearrangement joins TRBV7-3 to TRBJ2-1; 11 bases map to TRBD1. Per germline, CDR1 SGHTA and CDR2 FQGTGA. This CDR3 spans 16 amino acids. Trimming at V came to 5 bases and at J to 6 bases, leaving 9 bases not matched to a gene.

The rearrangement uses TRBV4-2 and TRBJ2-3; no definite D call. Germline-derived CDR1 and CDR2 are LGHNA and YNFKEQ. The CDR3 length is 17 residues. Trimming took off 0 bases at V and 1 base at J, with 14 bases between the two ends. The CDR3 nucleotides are TGTGCCAGCAGCCAAGATTTCCGGCAGGCCGGCACAGATACGCAGTATTTT. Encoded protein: CASSQDFRQAGTDTQYF.

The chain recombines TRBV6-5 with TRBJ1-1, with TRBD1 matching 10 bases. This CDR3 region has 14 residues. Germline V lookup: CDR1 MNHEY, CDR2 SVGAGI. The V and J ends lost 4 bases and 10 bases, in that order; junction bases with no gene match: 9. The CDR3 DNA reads TGTGCCAGCAGTTCAGACAGGGGGCGGATTCTAGCTTTCTTT. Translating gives CASSSDRGRILAFF.

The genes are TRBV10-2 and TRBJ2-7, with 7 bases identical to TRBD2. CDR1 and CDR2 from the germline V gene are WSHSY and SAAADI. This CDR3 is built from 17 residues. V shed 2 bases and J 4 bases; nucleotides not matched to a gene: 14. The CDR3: CASSEKGNREGRYEQYF. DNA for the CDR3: TGCGCCAGCAGTGAGAAGGGGAATAGGGAGGGCCGTTACGAGCAGTACTTC.

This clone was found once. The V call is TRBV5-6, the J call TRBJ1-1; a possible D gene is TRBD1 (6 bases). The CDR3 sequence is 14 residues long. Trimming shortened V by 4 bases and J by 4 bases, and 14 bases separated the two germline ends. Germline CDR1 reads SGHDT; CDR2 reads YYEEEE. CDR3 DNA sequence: TGTGCCAGCAGCATTGGTTTACAGGGCACTGAAGCTTTCTTT. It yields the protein CASSIGLQGTEAFF.

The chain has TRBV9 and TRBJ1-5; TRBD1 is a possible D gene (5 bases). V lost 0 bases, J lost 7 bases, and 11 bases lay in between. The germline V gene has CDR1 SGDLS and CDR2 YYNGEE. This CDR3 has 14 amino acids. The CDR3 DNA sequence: TGTGCCAGCAGCGTAGCGGCAGGGACCCAGCCCCAGCATTTT. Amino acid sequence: CASSVAAGTQPQHF.

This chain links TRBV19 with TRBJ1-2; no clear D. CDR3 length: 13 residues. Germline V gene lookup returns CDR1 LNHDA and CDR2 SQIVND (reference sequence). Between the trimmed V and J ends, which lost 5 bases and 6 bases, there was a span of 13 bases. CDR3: CASSLYLENGYTF. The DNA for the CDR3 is TGTGCCAGTAGTCTCTACCTAGAGAATGGCTACACCTTC.

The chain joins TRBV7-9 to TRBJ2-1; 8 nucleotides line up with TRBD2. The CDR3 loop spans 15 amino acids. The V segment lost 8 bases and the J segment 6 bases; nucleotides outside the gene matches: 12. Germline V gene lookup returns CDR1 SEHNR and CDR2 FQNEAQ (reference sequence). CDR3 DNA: TGTGCCAGCCTTCCGATAGCGGGAAATTCCAATGAGCAGTTCTTC. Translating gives CASLPIAGNSNEQFF.

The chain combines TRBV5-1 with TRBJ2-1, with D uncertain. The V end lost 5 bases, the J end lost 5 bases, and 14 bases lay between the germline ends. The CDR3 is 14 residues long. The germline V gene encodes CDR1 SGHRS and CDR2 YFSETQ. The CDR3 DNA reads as TGCGCCAGCAGTAGAACGACCAACGACAATGAGCAGTTCTTC. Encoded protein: CASSRTTNDNEQFF.

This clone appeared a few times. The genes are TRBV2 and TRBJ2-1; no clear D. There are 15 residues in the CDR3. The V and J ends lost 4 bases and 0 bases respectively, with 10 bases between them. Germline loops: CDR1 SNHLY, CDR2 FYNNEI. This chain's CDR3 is CASSVDRSSYNEQFF. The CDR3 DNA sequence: TGTGCCAGCAGTGTAGACCGAAGCTCCTACAATGAGCAGTTCTTC.

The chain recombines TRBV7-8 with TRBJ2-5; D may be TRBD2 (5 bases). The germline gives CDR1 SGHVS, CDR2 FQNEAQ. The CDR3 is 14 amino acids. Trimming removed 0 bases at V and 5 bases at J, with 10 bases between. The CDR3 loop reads CASSLAHSGETQYF. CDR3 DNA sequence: TGTGCCAGCAGCTTAGCGCACTCGGGGGAGACCCAGTACTTC. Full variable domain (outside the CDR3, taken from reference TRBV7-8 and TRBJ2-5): GAGVSQSPRYKVAKRGQDVALRCDPISGHVSLFWYQQALGQGPEFLTYFQNEAQLDKSGLPSDRFFAERPEGSVSTLKIQRTQQEDSAVYLCASSLAHSGETQYFGPGTRLLVL.

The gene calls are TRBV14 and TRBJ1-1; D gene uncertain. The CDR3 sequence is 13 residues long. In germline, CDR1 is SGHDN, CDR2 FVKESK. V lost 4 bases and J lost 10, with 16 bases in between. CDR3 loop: CASSRTSYSGAFF. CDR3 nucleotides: TGTGCCAGCAGCCGGACTTCATACTCTGGAGCTTTCTTT.

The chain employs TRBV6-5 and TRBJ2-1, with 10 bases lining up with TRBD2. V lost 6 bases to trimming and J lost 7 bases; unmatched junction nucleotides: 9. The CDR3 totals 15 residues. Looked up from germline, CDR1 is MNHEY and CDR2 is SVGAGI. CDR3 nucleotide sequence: TGTGCCAGCAGGATTAGCGGGGGGCTTTGGAATGAGCAGTTCTTC. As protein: CASRISGGLWNEQFF.

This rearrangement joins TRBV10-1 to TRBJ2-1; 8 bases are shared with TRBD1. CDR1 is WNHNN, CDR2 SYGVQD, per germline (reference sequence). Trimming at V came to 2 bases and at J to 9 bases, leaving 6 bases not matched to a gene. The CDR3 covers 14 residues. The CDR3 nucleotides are TGCGCCAGCAGTGAGCCCGAACAGGGGGGTGAGCAGTTCTTC. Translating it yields CASSEPEQGGEQFF.

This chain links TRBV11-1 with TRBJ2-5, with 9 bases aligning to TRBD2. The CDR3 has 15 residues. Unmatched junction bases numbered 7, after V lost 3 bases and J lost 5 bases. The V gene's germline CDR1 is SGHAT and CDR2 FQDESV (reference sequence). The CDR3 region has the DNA TGTGCCAGCAGCTTTGGGCGGGGGGGCTTCGAGACCCAGTACTTC. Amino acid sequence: CASSFGRGGFETQYF.

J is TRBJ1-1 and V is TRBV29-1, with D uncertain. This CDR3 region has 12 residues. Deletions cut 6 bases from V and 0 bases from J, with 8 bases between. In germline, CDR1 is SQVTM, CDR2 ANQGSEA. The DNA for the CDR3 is TGCAGCGTCTCAAACATGAACACTGAAGCTTTCTTT. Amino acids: CSVSNMNTEAFF.

The CDR3 bases are TGTGCCAGTAGTACGGGACAGGGAGGTCAGCCCCAGCATTTT. Protein: CASSTGQGGQPQHF. The chain carries TRBV19 and TRBJ1-5; the match to TRBD1 covers 9 bases. With 4 bases clipped from V and 6 bases from J, the junction kept 4 bases outside the gene matches. CDR1 and CDR2 from the germline V gene are LNHDA and SQIVND (reference sequence). The CDR3 is made up of 14 amino acids.

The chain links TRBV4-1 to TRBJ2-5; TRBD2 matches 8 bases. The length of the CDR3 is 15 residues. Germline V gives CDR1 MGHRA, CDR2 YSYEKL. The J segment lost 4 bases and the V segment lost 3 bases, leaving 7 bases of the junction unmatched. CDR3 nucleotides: TGCGCCAGCAGCCAGATAGCGGGGCCCGGAGAGACCCAGTACTTC. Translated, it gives CASSQIAGPGETQYF.